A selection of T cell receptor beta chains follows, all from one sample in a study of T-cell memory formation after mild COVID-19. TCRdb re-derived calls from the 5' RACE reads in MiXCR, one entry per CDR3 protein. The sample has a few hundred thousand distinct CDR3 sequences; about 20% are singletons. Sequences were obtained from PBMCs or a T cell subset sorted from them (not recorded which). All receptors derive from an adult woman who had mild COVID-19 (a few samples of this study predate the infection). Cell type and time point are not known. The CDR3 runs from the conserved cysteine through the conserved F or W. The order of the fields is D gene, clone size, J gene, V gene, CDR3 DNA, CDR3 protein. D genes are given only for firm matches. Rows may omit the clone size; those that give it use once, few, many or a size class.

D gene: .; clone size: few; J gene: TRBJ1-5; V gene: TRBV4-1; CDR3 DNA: TGCGCCAGCAGCCAAGATTTCCGTCAGCCCCAGCATTTT; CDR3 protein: CASSQDFRQPQHF
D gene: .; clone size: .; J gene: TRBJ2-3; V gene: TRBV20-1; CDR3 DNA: TGCAGTGCTAGCTTGGAGGGCCCCGATACGCAGTATTTT; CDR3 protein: CSASLEGPDTQYF
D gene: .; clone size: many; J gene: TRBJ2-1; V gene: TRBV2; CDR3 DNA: TGTGCCAGCAGTGCCCGACAGGGAGGTAGCTCCTACAATGAGCAGTTCTTC; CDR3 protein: CASSARQGGSSYNEQFF
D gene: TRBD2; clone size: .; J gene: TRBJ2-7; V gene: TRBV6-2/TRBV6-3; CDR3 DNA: TGTGCCAGCAGTACCCACAGCGGGGGAATCTACGAGCAGTACTTC; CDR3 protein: CASSTHSGGIYEQYF
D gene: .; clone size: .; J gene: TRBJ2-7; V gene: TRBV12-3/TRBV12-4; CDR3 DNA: TGTGCCAGCAGGAGCAAAAGGGGGAGCTCCTACGAGCAGTACTTC; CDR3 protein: CASRSKRGSSYEQYF
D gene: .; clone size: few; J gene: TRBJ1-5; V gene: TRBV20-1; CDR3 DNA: TGCAGTGCTAGATCTGTGGAGGACAATCAGCCCCAGCATTTT; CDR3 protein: CSARSVEDNQPQHF
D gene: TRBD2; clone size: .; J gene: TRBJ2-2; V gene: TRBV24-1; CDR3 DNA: TGTGCCACCAGTGACCAACAGCGGGATTTTACCGGGGAGCTGTTTTTT; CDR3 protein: CATSDQQRDFTGELFF
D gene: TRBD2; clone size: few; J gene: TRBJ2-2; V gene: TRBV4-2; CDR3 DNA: TGTGCCAGCAGCCAAGGGACAGCGGGGGGGCTCACCGGGGAGCTGTTTTTT; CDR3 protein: CASSQGTAGGLTGELFF
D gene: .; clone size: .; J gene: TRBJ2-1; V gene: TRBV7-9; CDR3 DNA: TGTGCCAGCAGCTCCCCCGGCCTATCCTACAATGAGCAGTTCTTC; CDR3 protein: CASSSPGLSYNEQFF
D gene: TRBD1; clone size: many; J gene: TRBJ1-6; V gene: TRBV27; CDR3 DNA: TGTGCCAGCAGCTCCGGGACAGGGAGGTCACCCCTCCACTTT; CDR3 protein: CASSSGTGRSPLHF
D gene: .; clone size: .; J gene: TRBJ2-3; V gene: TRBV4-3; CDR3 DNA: TGCGCCAGCAGCCAGAAACCGGGACCGTCGGGCACAGATACGCAGTATTTT; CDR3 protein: CASSQKPGPSGTDTQYF
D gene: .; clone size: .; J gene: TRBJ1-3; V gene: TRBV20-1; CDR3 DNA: TGCAGTGCTTTTTTGGACCGGTTTGGTCCTGGAAACACCATATATTTT; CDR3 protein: CSAFLDRFGPGNTIYF
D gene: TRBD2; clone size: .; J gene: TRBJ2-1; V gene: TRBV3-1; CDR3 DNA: TGTGCCAGCAGCCGGGGACTAGCGGGGAACAATGAGCAGTTCTTC; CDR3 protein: CASSRGLAGNNEQFF
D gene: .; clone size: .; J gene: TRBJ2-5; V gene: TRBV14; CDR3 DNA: TGTGCCAGCAGCCAAGATAAGGACGGCCGATGGACCCAGTACTTC; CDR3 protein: CASSQDKDGRWTQYF
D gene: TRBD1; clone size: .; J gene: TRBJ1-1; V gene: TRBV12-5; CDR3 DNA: TGTGCTAGTGGTTCGGGGTCGACAGGGGCTAACACTGAAGCTTTCTTT; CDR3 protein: CASGSGSTGANTEAFF
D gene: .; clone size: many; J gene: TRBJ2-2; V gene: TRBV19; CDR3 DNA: TGTGCCAGTAGGGGTTTCACCGGGGAGCTGTTTTTT; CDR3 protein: CASRGFTGELFF
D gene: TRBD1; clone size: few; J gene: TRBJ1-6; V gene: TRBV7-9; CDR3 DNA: TGTGCCAGCAGCTTAGGGGGGACAGGGGATTCACCCCTCCACTTT; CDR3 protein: CASSLGGTGDSPLHF
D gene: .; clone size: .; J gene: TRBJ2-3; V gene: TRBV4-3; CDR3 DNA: TGCGCCAGCAGCCCATTAGCGATTAGCACAGATACGCAGTATTTT; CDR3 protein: CASSPLAISTDTQYF
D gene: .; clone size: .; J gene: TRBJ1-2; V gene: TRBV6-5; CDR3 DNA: TGTGCCAGCAATACAAAGAACTATGGCTACACCTTC; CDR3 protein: CASNTKNYGYTF
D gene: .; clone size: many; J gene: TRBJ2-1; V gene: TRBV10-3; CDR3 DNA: TGTGCCATCAGTGATCTGGTGTCACGTGAGCAGTTCTTC; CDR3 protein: CAISDLVSREQFF
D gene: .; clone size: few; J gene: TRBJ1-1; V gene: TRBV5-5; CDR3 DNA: TGTGCCAGCAGCTTGGACAGGCTGAGGGAACACTTCTTT; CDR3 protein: CASSLDRLREHFF
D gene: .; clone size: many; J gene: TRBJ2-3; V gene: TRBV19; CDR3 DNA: TGTGCCAGTAGTCCCAGCTCAGAGTCAGATACGCAGTATTTT; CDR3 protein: CASSPSSESDTQYF
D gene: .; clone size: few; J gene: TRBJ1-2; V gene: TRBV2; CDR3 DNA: TGTGCCAGCAGTGACAGGGAGGACTATGGCTACACCTTC; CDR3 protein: CASSDREDYGYTF
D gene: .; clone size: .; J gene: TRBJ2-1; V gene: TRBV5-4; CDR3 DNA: TGTGCCAGCAGCGCCTCCCAGGGCCATGAGCAGTTCTTC; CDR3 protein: CASSASQGHEQFF
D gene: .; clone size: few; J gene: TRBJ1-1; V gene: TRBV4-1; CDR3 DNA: TGCGCCAGCAGCCTTACCCCTCAGGTTGCCATGAACACTGAAGCTTTCTTT; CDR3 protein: CASSLTPQVAMNTEAFF
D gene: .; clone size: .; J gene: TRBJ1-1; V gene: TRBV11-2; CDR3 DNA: TGTGCCAGCAGCTTAGTTTTAAGTTCTGAAGCTTTCTTT; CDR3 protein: CASSLVLSSEAFF
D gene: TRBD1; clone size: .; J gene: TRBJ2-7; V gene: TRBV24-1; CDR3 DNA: TGTGCCACCAGTGACGGGACAGGTGGACTTTACGAGCAGTACTTC; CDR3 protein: CATSDGTGGLYEQYF
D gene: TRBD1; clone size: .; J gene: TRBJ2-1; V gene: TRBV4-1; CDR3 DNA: TGCGCCAGCAGCCATGCCGGGACAGGGGTAGGCAATGAGCAGTTCTTC; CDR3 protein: CASSHAGTGVGNEQFF
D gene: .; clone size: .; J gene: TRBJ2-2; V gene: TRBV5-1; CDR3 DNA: TGCGCCAGCAGCTTGGTATTACGGACAGAGAACACCGGGGAGCTGTTTTTT; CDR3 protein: CASSLVLRTENTGELFF
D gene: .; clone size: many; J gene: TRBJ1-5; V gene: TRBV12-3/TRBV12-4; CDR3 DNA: TGTGCCAGCAGTTTCAGGGGACATAGCAATCAGCCCCAGCATTTT; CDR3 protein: CASSFRGHSNQPQHF
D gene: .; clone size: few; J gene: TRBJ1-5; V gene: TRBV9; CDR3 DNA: TGTGCCAGCAGCGTCAGTAGCAATCAGCCCCAGCATTTT; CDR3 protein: CASSVSSNQPQHF
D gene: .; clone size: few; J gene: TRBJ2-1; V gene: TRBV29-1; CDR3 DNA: TGCAGCGTTTGGGATAACAATGAGCAGTTCTTC; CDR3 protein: CSVWDNNEQFF
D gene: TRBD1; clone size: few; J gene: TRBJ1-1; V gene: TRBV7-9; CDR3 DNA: TGTGCCAGCAGCGACAGGGTCCCTGAAGCTTTCTTT; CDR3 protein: CASSDRVPEAFF
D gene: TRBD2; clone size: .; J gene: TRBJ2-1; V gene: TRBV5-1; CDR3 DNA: TGCGCCAGCAGCCGACTAGCCGAGGGGTACAATGAGCAGTTCTTC; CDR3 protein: CASSRLAEGYNEQFF
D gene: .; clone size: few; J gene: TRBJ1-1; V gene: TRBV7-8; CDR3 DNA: TGTGCCAGCAGCTCAGTGGGGGGAATGAACACTGAAGCTTTCTTT; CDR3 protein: CASSSVGGMNTEAFF
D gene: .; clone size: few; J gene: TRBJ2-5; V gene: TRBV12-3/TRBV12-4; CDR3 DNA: TGTGCCAGCAGTCGTCCGGGACACCAAGAGACCCAGTACTTC; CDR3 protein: CASSRPGHQETQYF
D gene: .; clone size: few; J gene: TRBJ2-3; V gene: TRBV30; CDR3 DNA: TGTGCCTGGAGTGTACCCGTCGGGATCACAGATACGCAGTATTTT; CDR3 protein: CAWSVPVGITDTQYF
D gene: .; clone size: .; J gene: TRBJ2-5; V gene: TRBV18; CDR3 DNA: TGTGCCAGCTCTGAGGGGACCATGGAGACCCAGTACTTC; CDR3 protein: CASSEGTMETQYF